This T cell receptor beta chain originates from a study of cytomegalovirus exposure and HLA in healthy donors. V was shortened by 3 bases and J by 5 bases, with 10 bases between the two germline ends. The length of the CDR3 is 13 residues. CDR1 is MNHNS, CDR2 SASEGT, per germline. A multiplex PCR was run with 60 Vbeta primers and 13 Jbeta primers. The data were produced by immunoSEQ multiplex PCR, yet TCRdb's version contains in-frame clones alone and is incomplete. The table has 150,000 to 200,000 clones, 55% to 65% seen once. Sequencing used PBMCs. The receptor's source is a man in his forties in good health and CMV-seronegative. This chain joins TRBV6-1 and TRBJ1-1; D not resolved. CDR3 DNA sequence: TGTGCCAGCAGTGACCCCTTGCGAACTGAAGCTTTCTTT. This sequence encodes CASSDPLRTEAFF.